These 17 T cell receptor beta chains came from one sample sequenced in a study of shared clonotypes between healthy human individuals. Profiling relied on immunoSEQ multiplex PCR, and the TCRdb table lists in-frame clones only, not all of them. This table holds some 600,000 clones, about 96% found once. It was CD45RO-negative cells, positively selected for CCR7, that made up naive CD8 cells, with terminally differentiated effector memory CD45RA+ cells excluded. The sequenced material came from naive CD8+ T cells sorted from blood. All receptors come from a woman between 25 and 40 years old in good health.

Written as DNA, the CDR3 is TGTGCCACCAGCCCCGGAAGCTCCTACGAGCAGTACTTC. It is translated as CATSPGSSYEQYF. The chain joins TRBV15 to TRBJ2-7; the D is unclear. Trimming took 5 bases from V and 0 from J, leaving 8 bases between them. This CDR3 spans 13 amino acids. Germline CDR1 is LNHNV and CDR2 is YYDKDF (reference sequence).

This sequence joins TRBV11-2 and TRBJ2-7; D is ambiguous. The CDR3 runs 13 residues. V was trimmed by 2 bases and J by 2 bases, leaving 7 bases between them. CDR1 is SGHAT and CDR2 is FQNNGV in the germline V gene. The CDR3 coding sequence is TGTGCCAGCAGCTTACGGCCTCCCTACGAGCAGTACTTC. The encoded protein is CASSLRPPYEQYF.

The chain combines TRBV7-9 with TRBJ2-2; 9 bases are shared with TRBD2. After removal of 5 bases from V and 0 bases from J, the junction contained 4 bases not matched to a gene. This CDR3 contains 16 residues. The germline V gene encodes CDR1 SEHNR and CDR2 FQNEAQ (reference sequence). The CDR3 reads CASSPRLAANTGELFF. CDR3 DNA: TGTGCCAGCAGCCCCCGACTAGCGGCGAACACCGGGGAGCTGTTTTTT. The whole variable domain, filled in from reference TRBV7-9 and TRBJ2-2, reads DTGVSQNPRHKITKRGQNVTFRCDPISEHNRLYWYRQTLGQGPEFLTYFQNEAQLEKSRLLSDRFSAERPKGSFSTLEIQRTEQGDSAMYLCASSPRLAANTGELFFGEGSRLTVL.

This clone is a singleton in its sample. V and J are TRBV27 and TRBJ1-2; TRBD1 might be the D (5 bases). V was trimmed by 0 bases and J by 8 bases, leaving 10 bases between them. Germline CDR1 reads MNHEY; CDR2 reads SMNVEV (reference sequence). The CDR3 has 13 residues. The CDR3 sequence is CASSLSQGSGYTF. CDR3 DNA sequence: TGTGCCAGCAGTTTATCGCAGGGATCCGGCTACACCTTC.

The V and J genes are TRBV28 and TRBJ2-1; D remains unclear. This CDR3 has 15 residues. In germline, CDR1 is MDHEN, CDR2 SYDVKM. V shed 3 bases and J shed 2 bases, with 11 bases lying between them. The CDR3 spells CASSLIGLTYNEQFF. The CDR3 coding sequence is TGTGCCAGCAGTTTGATCGGATTAACCTACAATGAGCAGTTCTTC.

V usage is TRBV7-9 and J usage is TRBJ2-7; 7 bases are a match to TRBD1. The CDR3 covers 16 residues. Trimming at V came to 5 bases and at J to 2 bases, leaving 12 bases not matched to a gene. Germline V gene data show CDR1 as SEHNR and CDR2 as FQNEAQ (reference sequence). The CDR3 DNA sequence: TGTGCCAGCAGCCCGACAGGGACGGTGGGGACCTACGAGCAGTACTTC. Protein sequence: CASSPTGTVGTYEQYF. The full variable domain, its missing parts supplied by reference TRBV7-9 and TRBJ2-7, is DTGVSQNPRHKITKRGQNVTFRCDPISEHNRLYWYRQTLGQGPEFLTYFQNEAQLEKSRLLSDRFSAERPKGSFSTLEIQRTEQGDSAMYLCASSPTGTVGTYEQYFGPGTRLTVT.

The table lists this clone with a count of one. V gene TRBV10-2 combines with J gene TRBJ1-2; D gene unclear. The CDR3 extends over 12 amino acids. Germline CDR1 reads WSHSY; CDR2 reads SAAADI. V lost 10 bases and J lost 8, with 17 bases in between. CDR3 nucleotide sequence: TGCGCCACCTCCGAGGAGGGATGGGGCTACACCTTC. Translation gives CATSEEGWGYTF.

The DNA of the CDR3 is TGTGCCAGCAGCTTAGGTGGGTTGGACGAGCAGTACTTC. Translated: CASSLGGLDEQYF. This rearrangement joins TRBV7-2 to TRBJ2-7, with D uncertain. The germline V gene encodes CDR1 SGHTA and CDR2 FQGNSA. V lost 1 base, J lost 5 bases, and 9 bases lay in between. This CDR3 contains 13 residues.

The J gene is TRBJ1-2, the V gene TRBV13; D might be TRBD1 (5 bases). Germline-derived CDR1 and CDR2 are PRHDT and FYEKMQ (reference sequence). Deletions cut 0 bases from V and 3 bases from J, with 11 bases between. This CDR3 has 15 residues. CDR3 DNA sequence: TGTGCCAGCAGCTTAGGGACGGCGGGGGACTATGGCTACACCTTC. Protein: CASSLGTAGDYGYTF.

The V gene is TRBV19, the J gene TRBJ2-1; D perhaps matches TRBD2 (6 bases). Germline CDR1 reads LNHDA; CDR2 reads SQIVND (reference sequence). The CDR3 covers 19 residues. V shed 3 bases and J shed 6 bases, with 27 bases lying between them. As DNA, the CDR3 is TGTGCCAGTAGTATTCGGGTCGGAAAGATGCGGGACTGGCTCAATGAGCAGTTCTTC. It codes for CASSIRVGKMRDWLNEQFF. Supplemented by reference TRBV19 and TRBJ2-1, the full variable domain reads DGGITQSPKYLFRKEGQNVTLSCEQNLNHDAMYWYRQDPGQGLRLIYYSQIVNDFQKGDIAEGYSVSREKKESFPLTVTSAQKNPTAFYLCASSIRVGKMRDWLNEQFFGPGTRLTVL.

The chain combines TRBV2 with TRBJ1-6; D uncertain. The CDR3 is made up of 13 amino acids. Trimming removed 7 bases at V and 9 bases at J, with 13 bases between. Germline V CDR1 and CDR2: SNHLY, FYNNEI. CDR3 DNA: TGTGCCAGCAAGGGAGGGCCGGGTTCACCCCTCCACTTT. Its translation: CASKGGPGSPLHF.

The V call is TRBV5-8, the J call TRBJ2-7; weak D call: TRBD2 (6 bases). This CDR3 comprises 11 residues. The V end lost 2 bases, the J end lost 7 bases, and 7 bases lay between the germline ends. Germline CDR1 is SGHTS and CDR2 is YDEGEE. The CDR3 spells CASSFGREQYF. CDR3 DNA sequence: TGTGCCAGCAGCTTTGGGAGGGAGCAGTACTTC. The full variable domain, completed using reference TRBV5-8 and TRBJ2-7, is EAGVTQSPTHLIKTRGQQATLRCSPISGHTSVYWYQQALGLGLQFLLWYDEGEERNRGNFPPRFSGRQFPNYSSELNVNALELEDSALYLCASSFGREQYFGPGTRLTVT.

The V gene is TRBV11-2, the J gene TRBJ2-3, with 11 bases lining up with TRBD1. Per germline, CDR1 SGHAT and CDR2 FQNNGV. Trimming removed 5 bases from V and 3 bases from J; junction bases left unmatched: 10. The CDR3 extends over 17 amino acids. CDR3 protein: CASSITRGQGATDTQYF. In nucleotides, the CDR3 is TGTGCCAGCAGCATTACTAGAGGACAGGGGGCAACAGATACGCAGTATTTT.

This clone was observed a single time. The chain couples TRBV7-9 to TRBJ1-2; D remains unclear. Germline loops: CDR1 SEHNR, CDR2 FQNEAQ (reference sequence). V was cut by 5 bases and J by 5 bases, with 15 bases left in between. CDR3 length equals 14 residues. CDR3 sequence (DNA): TGTGCCAGCAGCGCCACCGAAGATGGGTATGGCTACACCTTC. Amino acid sequence: CASSATEDGYGYTF.

The V and J genes are TRBV11-2 and TRBJ1-3; possible D gene TRBD1, 5 bases. The germline gives CDR1 SGHAT, CDR2 FQNNGV. CDR3 size: 17 residues. The V and J ends lost 0 bases and 1 base respectively, with 13 bases between them. CDR3 amino acids: CASSLEARALSGNTIYF. The CDR3 region has the DNA TGTGCCAGCAGCTTAGAGGCCAGGGCCTTATCTGGAAACACCATATATTTT.

The genes are TRBV5-4 and TRBJ2-7; no clear D gene. Deletions cut 0 bases from V and 5 bases from J, with 9 bases between. The CDR3 has 13 residues. CDR1 and CDR2 from the germline V gene are SGHNT and YYREEE (reference sequence). The CDR3 region is CASSLESTHEQYF. Here the CDR3 DNA reads TGTGCCAGCAGCTTGGAGTCTACCCACGAGCAGTACTTC.

The J gene is TRBJ2-1, the V gene TRBV27; D is perhaps TRBD2 (6 bases). CDR3 size: 18 residues. V shed 4 bases and J shed 4 bases, with 23 bases lying between them. Germline CDR1 is MNHEY and CDR2 is SMNVEV (reference sequence). The CDR3 reads CASSSTSQPSENYNEQFF. The CDR3 nucleotides read TGTGCCAGCAGTTCAACTAGCCAGCCATCTGAAAATTACAATGAGCAGTTCTTC.